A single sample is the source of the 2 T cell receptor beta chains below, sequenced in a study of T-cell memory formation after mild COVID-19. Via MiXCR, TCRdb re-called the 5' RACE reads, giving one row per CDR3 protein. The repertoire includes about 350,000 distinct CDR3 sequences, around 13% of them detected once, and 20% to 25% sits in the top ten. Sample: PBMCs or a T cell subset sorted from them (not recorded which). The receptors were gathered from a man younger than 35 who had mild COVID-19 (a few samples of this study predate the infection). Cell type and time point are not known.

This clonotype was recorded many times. The CDR3 spells CASGSGELFF. DNA for the CDR3: TGTGCCAGCGGGTCCGGGGAGCTGTTTTTT. This chain connects TRBV12-3 or TRBV12-4 to TRBJ2-2; no clear D gene. The germline V and J ends were trimmed by 8 bases and 6 bases, with 4 bases remaining between them. This CDR3 has 10 residues.

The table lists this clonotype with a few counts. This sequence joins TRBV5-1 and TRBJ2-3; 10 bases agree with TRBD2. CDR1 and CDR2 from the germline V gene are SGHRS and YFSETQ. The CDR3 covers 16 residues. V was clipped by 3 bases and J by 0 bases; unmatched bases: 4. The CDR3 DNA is TGCGCCAGCAGCTGGACTAGCGGTTATAGCACAGATACGCAGTATTTT. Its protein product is CASSWTSGYSTDTQYF.